Below, 21 T cell receptor beta chains from the same sample are listed, as sequenced in a study of blood T cell repertoires in COVID-19. TCRdb keeps only in-frame clones here, not all; method: immunoSEQ multiplex PCR. This sample has 85,000 to 120,000 clones; over 60% occur once, and the top ten carry 6% to 6.5%. Sequencing was done on a sample of peripheral blood. These receptors came from a man older than 75 with COVID-19, enrolled during active disease.

The chain uses TRBV7-6 and TRBJ2-1; maybe TRBD1 (5 bases). CDR1 is SGHVS, CDR2 FNYEAQ, per germline. The CDR3 is made up of 15 amino acids. V lost 5 bases and J lost 6, with 17 bases in between. CDR3 residues: CASSRGPNALNEQFF. The CDR3 nucleotides read TGTGCCAGCAGCAGGGGTCCTAATGCCCTCAATGAGCAGTTCTTC.

This clone was recorded a few times. The sample contains more than one DNA sequence encoding this CDR3. The chain is built from TRBV9 and TRBJ2-5, with a possible D match to TRBD2 (5 bases). This CDR3 region has 13 residues. CDR1 is SGDLS, CDR2 YYNGEE, per germline. Trimming left V 1 base short and J 3 bases short, with 7 bases between. CDR3 sequence (DNA): TGTGCCAGCAGCGTATACGGGAAAGAGACCCAGTACTTC. Translating it yields CASSVYGKETQYF.

The chain has TRBV7-2 and TRBJ1-4; D is unresolved. Germline V CDR1 and CDR2: SGHTA, FQGNSA. Trimming took off 5 bases at V and 0 bases at J, with 7 bases between the two ends. The CDR3 is made up of 14 amino acids. The chain's CDR3 is CASSRGATNEKLFF. The CDR3 DNA is TGTGCCAGCAGCCGGGGTGCAACTAATGAAAAACTGTTTTTT.

This clone was observed a handful of times. V is TRBV5-1 and J is TRBJ1-4; 8 bases fit TRBD1. Germline CDR1 reads SGHRS; CDR2 reads YFSETQ. The CDR3 length is 14 residues. Trimming removed 4 bases from V and 4 bases from J; junction bases left unmatched: 3. The chain's CDR3 is CASSATGVNEKLFF. The CDR3 bases are TGCGCCAGCAGCGCGACAGGGGTTAATGAAAAACTGTTTTTT.

This clone was counted only a few times. V gene TRBV5-1 combines with J gene TRBJ1-5, with a tentative D call TRBD1 (5 bases). Germline assignment: CDR1 SGHRS and CDR2 YFSETQ. The CDR3 runs 15 residues. V shed 0 bases and J shed 7 bases, with 14 bases lying between them. The CDR3 loop reads CASSLGAGPSQPQHF. The CDR3 region has the DNA TGCGCCAGCAGCTTGGGGGCAGGGCCCTCCCAGCCCCAGCATTTT.

The chain has TRBV6-2 or TRBV6-3 and TRBJ2-7; a possible D gene is TRBD1 (5 bases). The CDR3 extends over 17 amino acids. Trimming removed 2 bases at V and 5 bases at J, with 22 bases between. Germline CDR1 and CDR2: MNHEY and SVGEGT. The CDR3 is CASSYPQVAGSTDEQYF. The CDR3, as DNA: TGTGCCAGCAGTTACCCACAGGTAGCAGGGTCTACAGACGAGCAGTACTTC.

The genes are TRBV28 and TRBJ2-5; 8 bases agree with TRBD2. Germline trimming cut 1 base from V and 3 bases from J; bases unmatched to any gene: 10. CDR1 is MDHEN and CDR2 is SYDVKM in the germline V gene. The CDR3 length is 17 residues. The CDR3 reads CASSLFTSGWGEETQYF. The CDR3 DNA reads TGTGCCAGCAGTTTATTTACTAGCGGCTGGGGGGAAGAGACCCAGTACTTC.

This clone was found a few times. This chain links TRBV5-5 with TRBJ2-7, with D maybe TRBD2 (5 bases). Germline loops: CDR1 SGHKS, CDR2 YYEKEE (reference sequence). The CDR3 covers 15 residues. The V gene lost 1 base and the J gene lost 4 bases, with 15 bases spanning the gap. The CDR3 DNA reads as TGTGCCAGCAGCTTGTATGAGGGCCTCGGGTACGAGCAGTACTTC. It codes for CASSLYEGLGYEQYF.

The chain joins TRBV28 to TRBJ1-1; D unresolved. The CDR3 length is 13 residues. The V end lost 2 bases, the J end lost 3 bases, and 7 bases lay between the germline ends. Per germline, CDR1 MDHEN and CDR2 SYDVKM. In DNA form, the CDR3 reads TGTGCCAGCAGTTTAGGGCAGGACACTGAAGCTTTCTTT. Its translation: CASSLGQDTEAFF.

The chain has TRBV5-6 and TRBJ1-6; D is ambiguous. V was trimmed by 4 bases and J by 4 bases, leaving 12 bases between them. The CDR3 has 15 residues. In germline, CDR1 is SGHDT, CDR2 YYEEEE. The DNA for the CDR3 is TGTGCCAGCAGCCCGCCCGCGTCTTATAATTCACCCCTCCACTTT. Translation gives CASSPPASYNSPLHF.

The chain is built from TRBV4-3 and TRBJ1-1; tentative D call: TRBD1 (5 bases). V gave up 3 bases and J gave up 7 bases, with 15 bases separating them. The CDR3 runs to 14 residues. Per germline, CDR1 LGHNA and CDR2 YSLEER. The CDR3 reads CASSHGALSDEAFF. CDR3 nucleotides: TGCGCCAGCAGCCATGGGGCCCTCTCGGATGAAGCTTTCTTT.

Remarks on this clone: Sequence at one end of the junction differs from germline and may be a read error. This sequence joins TRBV6-5 and TRBJ2-1; 8 bases are shared with TRBD2. This CDR3 spans 13 amino acids. The germline gives CDR1 MNHEY, CDR2 SVGAGI. The CDR3 region is CASRTSARPKQLF. CDR3 DNA: TGTGCCAGCAGGACTAGCGCCCGGCCGAAGCAGCTCTTC.

This clone was found a few times. The DNA of the CDR3 is TGTGCCAGCAGCTTCGGGACAGGGCATCAGCCCCAGCATTTT. Its protein is CASSFGTGHQPQHF. The chain joins TRBV7-2 to TRBJ1-5; 9 bases line up with TRBD1. In germline, CDR1 is SGHTA, CDR2 FQGNSA. Unmatched junction bases numbered 2, after V lost 3 bases and J lost 5 bases. The CDR3 runs to 14 residues.

This clone showed up just once. The chain has TRBV9 and TRBJ1-2; 8 bases match TRBD1. The V segment lost 3 bases and the J segment 2 bases; nucleotides outside the gene matches: 9. The germline V gene encodes CDR1 SGDLS and CDR2 YYNGEE. CDR3 length: 16 amino acids. The CDR3 sequence is CASSDPGDRRNYGYTF. CDR3 in DNA: TGTGCCAGCAGCGACCCTGGGGACAGGAGAAACTATGGCTACACCTTC.

This clone was found a few times. The chain combines TRBV30 with TRBJ1-2; 8 bases map to TRBD1. The CDR3 totals 11 residues. Germline V gene sequence: CDR1 GTSNPN, CDR2 SVGIG (reference sequence). The CDR3 protein is CGTGWNYGYTF. The CDR3 bases are TGTGGGACAGGGTGGAACTATGGCTACACCTTC.

The chain is built from TRBV2 and TRBJ2-3, with D uncertain. The V end was cut by 1 base, the J end by 0 bases, with 11 bases between. The germline CDR1 and CDR2 sequences are SNHLY and FYNNEI. The CDR3 spans 16 residues. Here the CDR3 reads CASSEDVATSTDTQYF. The CDR3 bases are TGTGCCAGCAGTGAAGATGTGGCCACCAGCACAGATACGCAGTATTTT.

This clone has just a few counts. This chain connects TRBV28 to TRBJ1-5, with TRBD1 identical over 9 bases. The ends lost 2 bases at V and 7 bases at J; junction bases unmatched: 9. The V gene's germline CDR1 is MDHEN and CDR2 SYDVKM. The CDR3 extends over 16 amino acids. This CDR3 is CASSLPGQGGRQPQHF. The CDR3 nucleotides read TGTGCCAGCAGTTTACCGGGACAGGGAGGGAGACAGCCCCAGCATTTT.

V is TRBV5-1 and J is TRBJ2-2, with D perhaps TRBD2 (5 bases). This CDR3 comprises 16 residues. Germline CDR1 is SGHRS and CDR2 is YFSETQ. Trimming cost V 0 bases and J 6 bases, with 15 bases left between them. The CDR3 spells CASSLALTRYAGELFF. DNA of the CDR3: TGCGCCAGCAGCTTGGCCCTTACTAGATACGCCGGGGAGCTGTTTTTT.

In regard to this clone: Other nucleotide sequences in the sample specify the same CDR3. The chain is built from TRBV5-4 and TRBJ2-7; TRBD2 might be the D (6 bases). Germline assignment: CDR1 SGHNT and CDR2 YYREEE (reference sequence). The CDR3 spans 14 residues. V was pared by 2 bases and J by 1 base, with 10 bases between. CDR3 nucleotide sequence: TGTGCCAGCAGCTTAGGAGGGCAGTCCTACGAGCAGTACTTC. Protein sequence: CASSLGGQSYEQYF.

The chain links TRBV18 to TRBJ1-2; TRBD1 aligns across 7 bases. This CDR3 is 18 amino acids long. The germline CDR1 and CDR2 sequences are KGHSH and LQKENI. J gave up 8 bases and V 3 bases, and 21 bases lay outside the gene matches. CDR3 residues: CASSPDAPAHRGYGGYTF. The CDR3 DNA reads TGTGCCAGCTCACCGGACGCCCCCGCCCACAGGGGATATGGAGGCTACACCTTC.

This chain connects TRBV4-2 to TRBJ1-6; no reliable D call. The CDR3 runs to 14 residues. Trimming pared 4 bases from V and 7 bases from J, leaving 11 bases between. Germline CDR1 LGHNA, CDR2 YNFKEQ. The CDR3 DNA reads as TGTGCCAGCAGCCCAGAGACGGGGAATTCACCCCTCCACTTT. This translates into CASSPETGNSPLHF.